Below are 29 T cell receptor beta chains sequenced from a single sample in a study of blood T cell repertoires in COVID-19. The table came from immunoSEQ multiplex PCR; TCRdb's copy has only in-frame clones and leaves some out. The sample lists about 310,000 clones, around 87% occurring once. The sample was peripheral blood. These receptors all stem from a man aged 45-60 years with active or convalescent COVID-19.

The chain combines TRBV5-1 with TRBJ1-1, with 11 positions matching TRBD1. The CDR3 loop spans 15 amino acids. V was pared by 4 bases and J by 7 bases, with 9 bases of the junction left unmatched. The germline V gene encodes CDR1 SGHRS and CDR2 YFSETQ. Written as DNA, the CDR3 is TGCGCCAGCAGCGCCCGGACAGGGGGCGCAGGTGAAGCTTTCTTT. This sequence encodes CASSARTGGAGEAFF. The variable domain in full, completed from reference TRBV5-1 and TRBJ1-1, reads KAGVTQTPRYLIKTRGQQVTLSCSPISGHRSVSWYQQTPGQGLQFLFEYFSETQRNKGNFPGRFSGRQFSNSRSEMNVSTLELGDSALYLCASSARTGGAGEAFFGQGTRLTVV.

This chain links TRBV5-1 with TRBJ2-5; the match to TRBD1 covers 10 bases. The ends lost 4 bases at V and 5 bases at J; junction bases unmatched: 8. There are 15 residues in the CDR3. The germline CDR1 and CDR2 sequences are SGHRS and YFSETQ. This CDR3 reads CASSVTGGPPETQYF. The CDR3 DNA reads as TGCGCCAGCAGCGTGACAGGGGGCCCGCCGGAGACCCAGTACTTC.

This clone was seen only once. The rearrangement links TRBV19 to TRBJ2-7; 8 nucleotides line up with TRBD2. The V and J ends lost 3 bases and 4 bases, in that order; junction bases with no gene match: 8. The CDR3 extends over 15 amino acids. Germline V gives CDR1 LNHDA, CDR2 SQIVND (reference sequence). CDR3 nucleotides: TGTGCCAGTAGTATTTTGGCGGGAGGCAATTACGAGCAGTACTTC. It is translated as CASSILAGGNYEQYF.

The V and J genes are TRBV27 and TRBJ2-5; maybe TRBD2 (6 bases). Germline CDR1 MNHEY, CDR2 SMNVEV (reference sequence). V lost 3 bases and J lost 4, with 12 bases in between. The CDR3 contains 14 residues. CDR3 sequence: CASSLTRRGETQYF. The DNA for the CDR3 is TGTGCCAGCAGTTTGACTAGAAGGGGAGAGACCCAGTACTTC.

The chain has TRBV5-6 and TRBJ2-7; D ambiguous. Per germline, CDR1 SGHDT and CDR2 YYEEEE. This CDR3 comprises 11 residues. V was trimmed by 3 bases and J by 2 bases, leaving 3 bases between them. The CDR3: CASSSTYEQYF. The CDR3 nucleotides read TGTGCCAGCAGCTCCACCTACGAGCAGTACTTC.

The V call is TRBV3-1 (or the pseudogene TRBV3-2), the J call TRBJ2-7; tentatively, D is TRBD2 (7 bases). The CDR3 sequence is 15 residues long. Trimming removed 4 bases from V and 6 bases from J, with 19 bases in between. Germline CDR1 LGHDT, CDR2 YNNKEL (reference sequence). For the CDR3, the DNA is TGTGCCAGCAGCCCGGGGGGCGGCGGGCTCGGCGAGCAGTACTTC. Translated, it gives CASSPGGGGLGEQYF.

This rearrangement joins TRBV19 to TRBJ1-1; possible D gene TRBD1, 6 bases. Between the trimmed V and J ends, which lost 5 bases and 1 base, there was a span of 14 bases. The CDR3 covers 15 residues. CDR1 is LNHDA and CDR2 is SQIVND in the germline V gene (reference sequence). The CDR3 is CASSSNRAGNTEAFF. For the CDR3, the DNA is TGTGCCAGTAGTTCTAACAGGGCAGGGAACACTGAAGCTTTCTTT.

V gene TRBV6-5 combines with J gene TRBJ2-1; D ambiguous. Trimming left V 0 bases short and J 6 bases short, with 15 bases between. The CDR3 has 16 amino acids. Germline V CDR1 and CDR2: MNHEY, SVGAGI. The CDR3 DNA reads TGTGCCAGCAGTTACTCGATAAGCCTCCCTGGCAATGAGCAGTTCTTC. This encodes CASSYSISLPGNEQFF.

The rearrangement uses TRBV4-1 and TRBJ2-3; 7 bases line up with TRBD2. Unmatched junction bases numbered 8, after V lost 4 bases and J lost 4 bases. The CDR3 runs to 15 residues. CDR1 MGHRA and CDR2 YSYEKL come from the germline V gene. The CDR3 here is CASSRTAGEADTQYF. CDR3 nucleotide sequence: TGCGCCAGCAGCCGAACCGCGGGAGAGGCAGATACGCAGTATTTT.

The chain recombines TRBV6-5 with TRBJ1-5; TRBD1 is a possible D gene (6 bases). The CDR3 spans 14 residues. Per the germline V gene, CDR1 is MNHEY and CDR2 is SVGAGI. V lost 5 bases to trimming and J lost 3 bases, with 11 bases between them. The CDR3 sequence: CASSLDRLNQPQHF. As DNA, the CDR3 is TGTGCCAGCAGTCTCGACAGGCTCAATCAGCCCCAGCATTTT.

The J gene is TRBJ2-5, the V gene TRBV5-1, with 8 bases that match TRBD1. Trimming at V came to 4 bases and at J to 4 bases, leaving 9 bases not matched to a gene. The length of the CDR3 is 15 residues. Germline CDR1 is SGHRS and CDR2 is YFSETQ. The CDR3 nucleotides read TGCGCCAGCAGCGCGTTCAGGGGGCAGTTAGAGACCCAGTACTTC. The encoded protein is CASSAFRGQLETQYF.

This clone was seen more than once but under ten times. The V call is TRBV7-9, the J call TRBJ1-1, with a tentative D call TRBD1 (6 bases). CDR3 length: 14 amino acids. Germline assignment: CDR1 SEHNR and CDR2 FQNEAQ (reference sequence). V was trimmed by 0 bases and J by 1 base, leaving 6 bases between them. CDR3 sequence: CASSLAQGNTEAFF. DNA of the CDR3: TGTGCCAGCAGCTTAGCACAGGGGAACACTGAAGCTTTCTTT.

The chain is built from TRBV20-1 and TRBJ1-6; TRBD1 matches 9 bases. CDR1 and CDR2 from the germline V gene are DFQATT and SNEGSKA (reference sequence). V was clipped by 3 bases and J by 6 bases; unmatched bases: 3. This CDR3 has 14 amino acids. CDR3 bases: TGCAGTGCTAGTTTGGGACAGGGTAATTCACCCCTCCACTTT. As protein: CSASLGQGNSPLHF.

This clone was observed many times. The chain links TRBV20-1 to TRBJ2-7; 8 bases map to TRBD1. CDR1 is DFQATT, CDR2 SNEGSKA, per germline (reference sequence). This CDR3 is 12 amino acids long. V lost 3 bases and J lost 4; bases outside the gene matches: 2. The CDR3 spells CSASRQGYEQYF. CDR3 DNA sequence: TGCAGTGCTAGTCGACAGGGGTACGAGCAGTACTTC.

The CDR3 is CASSPWTRQETQYF. For the CDR3, the DNA is TGCGCCAGCAGCCCGTGGACTAGGCAGGAGACCCAGTACTTC. This sequence joins TRBV5-1 and TRBJ2-5; 7 bases fit TRBD2. The V gene's germline CDR1 is SGHRS and CDR2 YFSETQ. This CDR3 has 14 residues. The J segment lost 5 bases and the V segment lost 4 bases, leaving 8 bases of the junction unmatched. The full variable domain, with the rest looked up from reference TRBV5-1 and TRBJ2-5, is KAGVTQTPRYLIKTRGQQVTLSCSPISGHRSVSWYQQTPGQGLQFLFEYFSETQRNKGNFPGRFSGRQFSNSRSEMNVSTLELGDSALYLCASSPWTRQETQYFGPGTRLLVL.

This sequence joins TRBV11-2 and TRBJ2-1, with 11 nucleotides matching TRBD1. Germline V gene lookup returns CDR1 SGHAT and CDR2 FQNNGV. The CDR3 runs 16 residues. The V gene end was trimmed by 2 bases and the J gene end by 4 bases; junction bases not matched to a gene: 4. CDR3 sequence: CASSLLGTGGYNEQFF. The CDR3 nucleotides are TGTGCCAGCAGCTTACTCGGGACAGGGGGTTACAATGAGCAGTTCTTC.

This chain joins TRBV15 and TRBJ1-5; D is ambiguous. Between the trimmed V and J ends, which lost 0 bases and 7 bases, there was a span of 13 bases. The CDR3 sequence is 15 residues long. Germline CDR1 LNHNV, CDR2 YYDKDF (reference sequence). CDR3 protein: CATSRDPIGGQPQHF. In DNA form, the CDR3 reads TGTGCCACCAGCAGAGATCCCATCGGCGGCCAGCCCCAGCATTTT.

This chain uses TRBV7-3 with TRBJ2-3; 8 nucleotides agree with TRBD2. With V trimmed by 0 bases and J by 5 bases, 7 bases remained unmatched. CDR1 and CDR2 (germline): SGHTA, FQGTGA. The CDR3 has 16 residues. The DNA for the CDR3 is TGTGCCAGCAGCTTAACAGCGGGAGTTGTGGGAGATACGCAGTATTTT. As protein: CASSLTAGVVGDTQYF.

The chain recombines TRBV29-1 with TRBJ2-3; D may be TRBD2 (5 bases). V was trimmed by 0 bases and J by 6 bases, leaving 13 bases between them. Germline V lookup: CDR1 SQVTM, CDR2 ANQGSEA. This CDR3 region has 14 residues. The CDR3 DNA reads TGCAGCGTTGAAGACCGAGGGATGGGGGATACGCAGTATTTT. As protein: CSVEDRGMGDTQYF.

The chain is built from TRBV3-1 (or the pseudogene TRBV3-2) and TRBJ1-3; D possibly corresponds to TRBD1 (6 bases). The germline V gene has CDR1 LGHDT and CDR2 YNNKEL (reference sequence). Trimming removed 5 bases from V and 8 bases from J, with 13 bases in between. This CDR3 is 13 amino acids long. The CDR3 nucleotides are TGTGCCAGCAGCAAACAGGGTCAGGACACCATATATTTT. Translation: CASSKQGQDTIYF.

In DNA, the CDR3 is TGTGCCAGCAGCTCGGGACAGGGGGCAGTCGTGGGAGGCTACACCTTC. Its protein product is CASSSGQGAVVGGYTF. V gene TRBV28 combines with J gene TRBJ1-2; TRBD1 agrees at 12 bases. Germline loops: CDR1 MDHEN, CDR2 SYDVKM. This CDR3 contains 16 residues. The V segment lost 6 bases and the J segment 8 bases; nucleotides outside the gene matches: 13.

This chain joins TRBV5-1 and TRBJ2-1; 11 bases are shared with TRBD2. The germline gives CDR1 SGHRS, CDR2 YFSETQ. With V trimmed by 0 bases and J by 12 bases, 8 bases remained unmatched. The CDR3 sequence is 15 residues long. CDR3 in DNA: TGCGCCAGCAGCTTGGCCAAACTAGCGGGGGAGCGGCAGTTCTTC. Translation: CASSLAKLAGERQFF.

CDR3 amino acids: CASSLSGGSYLSPLHF. The CDR3 coding sequence is TGTGCCAGCAGTTTATCCGGGGGATCCTATCTTTCACCCCTCCACTTT. The chain combines TRBV28 with TRBJ1-6; TRBD1 is a possible D gene (5 bases). With 1 base removed from V and 9 bases from J, the gap between germline ends came to 16 bases. This CDR3 is 16 amino acids long. From germline, CDR1 is MDHEN and CDR2 SYDVKM.

The J gene is TRBJ1-1, the V gene TRBV11-3, with a weak D call TRBD1 (6 bases). V lost 3 bases and J lost 6, with 11 bases in between. The CDR3 length is 13 residues. Germline V gene sequence: CDR1 SGHNT, CDR2 YENEEA. The CDR3 loop reads CASSFRKGAEAFF. CDR3 DNA sequence: TGTGCCAGCAGCTTTAGGAAGGGGGCTGAAGCTTTCTTT. The complete variable domain, with remaining parts taken from reference TRBV11-3 and TRBJ1-1, reads EAGVVQSPRYKIIEKKQPVAFWCNPISGHNTLYWYLQNLGQGPELLIRYENEEAVDDSQLPKDRFSAERLKGVDSTLKIQPAELGDSAVYLCASSFRKGAEAFFGQGTRLTVV.

The chain couples TRBV5-1 to TRBJ2-3; 10 bases align to TRBD2. The CDR3 covers 15 residues. V gave up 4 bases and J gave up 5 bases; unmatched junction bases: 7. Germline assignment: CDR1 SGHRS and CDR2 YFSETQ. The CDR3 bases are TGCGCCAGCAGCCCAACTAGCGGGACTTTAGATACGCAGTATTTT. Encoded protein: CASSPTSGTLDTQYF.

V usage is TRBV7-9 and J usage is TRBJ2-3, with 13 bases lining up with TRBD2. Germline trimming cut 1 base from V and 1 base from J; bases unmatched to any gene: 5. This CDR3 is 18 amino acids long. In germline, CDR1 is SEHNR, CDR2 FQNEAQ (reference sequence). The CDR3 spells CASSLVWTSGGRTDTQYF. The CDR3 DNA reads as TGTGCCAGCAGCTTAGTCTGGACTAGCGGGGGCCGCACAGATACGCAGTATTTT.

The V call is TRBV28, the J call TRBJ1-3, with 9 bases that match TRBD1. This CDR3 is built from 15 residues. The V gene end was trimmed by 6 bases and the J gene end by 3 bases; junction bases not matched to a gene: 6. CDR1 and CDR2 (germline): MDHEN, SYDVKM. The CDR3 region is CASRAGQGLGNTIYF. CDR3 sequence (DNA): TGTGCCAGCAGGGCAGGACAGGGGCTTGGAAACACCATATATTTT.

The chain carries TRBV6-2 or TRBV6-3 and TRBJ1-1; 9 bases align to TRBD1. The CDR3 is 14 residues long. Germline loops: CDR1 MNHEY, CDR2 SVGEGT. Trimming took 0 bases from V and 4 from J; bases not matched to a gene: 0. The CDR3 region is CASSYSQGATEAFF. The DNA of the CDR3 is TGTGCCAGCAGTTACTCACAGGGGGCCACTGAAGCTTTCTTT.

This chain links TRBV2 with TRBJ2-3, with 9 bases identical to TRBD2. Unmatched junction bases numbered 3, after V lost 7 bases and J lost 4 bases. The CDR3 totals 13 residues. Germline V gene data show CDR1 as SNHLY and CDR2 as FYNNEI. The CDR3 region is CASNAGGADTQYF. Written as DNA, the CDR3 is TGTGCCAGCAATGCGGGAGGGGCAGATACGCAGTATTTT.